The TCR beta chain described here comes from a study of blood T cell repertoires in COVID-19. Study at large: Acute and convalescent COVID-19 specimens originated in the United States, Italy and Spain.

The V gene's germline CDR1 is LGHDT and CDR2 YNNKEL (reference sequence). Between the trimmed V and J ends, which lost 0 bases and 6 bases, there was a span of 14 bases. This CDR3 comprises 15 residues. Here immunoSEQ multiplex PCR was the method, and the copy in TCRdb shows in-frame clones only, minus some. The data contain approximately 240,000 clones, around 90% of them singletons. V gene TRBV3-1 (or the pseudogene TRBV3-2) combines with J gene TRBJ1-2, with D hard to call. Material for sequencing was PBMCs or T cells enriched from blood (not recorded which). The source of this sequence is a woman in her thirties with acute COVID-19. In DNA form, the CDR3 reads TGTGCCAGCAGCCAAGAACGCCAGCGCCCTGATGGCTACACCTTC. This gives the protein CASSQERQRPDGYTF.